Presented here are 15 T cell receptor beta chains from one specimen sequenced in a study of memory CD4+ T cells and cytomegalovirus serostatus. Assay used: immunoSEQ multiplex PCR; TCRdb lists only in-frame clones, some missing. The sample yields tens of thousands of clones, 70% to 75% seen once. Single viable CD3+CD4+CD8-CD45RO+ cells were sorted as the memory CD4+ T cells. The sequenced sample consisted of memory CD4+ T cells from blood. The source is an adult in good health and CMV-seropositive.

V usage is TRBV19 and J usage is TRBJ2-2; D is perhaps TRBD1 or TRBD2 (5 bases each). Between the trimmed V and J ends, which lost 5 bases and 7 bases, there was a span of 11 bases. The CDR3 contains 13 residues. CDR1 and CDR2 (germline): LNHDA, SQIVND (reference sequence). This CDR3 is CASSQVRGGELFF. In nucleotides, the CDR3 is TGTGCCAGTAGTCAAGTGAGGGGCGGGGAGCTGTTTTTT.

The chain combines TRBV5-1 with TRBJ2-1, with TRBD1 matching over 10 bases. Unmatched junction bases numbered 7, after V lost 0 bases and J lost 10 bases. The CDR3 length is 15 residues. The germline V gene has CDR1 SGHRS and CDR2 YFSETQ. CDR3 amino acids: CASSLAGTGEGEQFF. CDR3 bases: TGCGCCAGCAGCTTGGCGGGGACAGGGGAGGGCGAGCAGTTCTTC.

The chain is built from TRBV19 and TRBJ1-2; 7 positions agree with TRBD1. The CDR3 loop spans 15 amino acids. Per the germline V gene, CDR1 is LNHDA and CDR2 is SQIVND (reference sequence). J gave up 4 bases and V 7 bases, and 12 bases lay outside the gene matches. The CDR3 DNA is TGTGCCAGTAACCCGCGACAGGGAGGAGGCTATGGCTACACCTTC. It is translated as CASNPRQGGGYGYTF.

This chain links TRBV28 with TRBJ2-3; TRBD1 is a possible D gene (5 bases). V lost 3 bases and J 0 bases, leaving 7 bases between the germline ends. CDR3 length: 14 residues. Germline CDR1 reads MDHEN; CDR2 reads SYDVKM. The CDR3 sequence is CASSLGLSTDTQYF. As DNA, the CDR3 is TGTGCCAGCAGTTTGGGGCTGAGCACAGATACGCAGTATTTT.

The gene calls are TRBV7-9 and TRBJ2-2; D unclear. The CDR3 is made up of 13 amino acids. Per germline, CDR1 SEHNR and CDR2 FQNEAQ (reference sequence). Trimming stripped 5 bases from V and 6 bases from J, with 10 bases between. The CDR3 sequence: CASSPRLAGELFF. As DNA, the CDR3 is TGTGCCAGCAGCCCACGTCTCGCCGGGGAGCTGTTTTTT.

This clone appeared once. The chain couples TRBV5-1 to TRBJ2-1, with a possible D match to TRBD2 (5 bases). Trimming shortened V by 4 bases and J by 12 bases, and 14 bases separated the two germline ends. The germline V gene has CDR1 SGHRS and CDR2 YFSETQ. This CDR3 has 12 amino acids. DNA for the CDR3: TGCGCCAGCAGCCCTTTAGCGAGCAGGCAGTTCTTC. As protein: CASSPLASRQFF.

The chain is built from TRBV27 and TRBJ2-3, with a possible D match to TRBD1 (6 bases). CDR1 is MNHEY, CDR2 SMNVEV, per germline (reference sequence). V was shortened by 2 bases and J by 1 base, with 13 bases between the two germline ends. The CDR3 is made up of 16 amino acids. CDR3 amino acids: CASSLDRSGGTDTQYF. In DNA form, the CDR3 reads TGTGCCAGCAGTTTAGACAGGTCAGGTGGCACAGATACGCAGTATTTT.

V and J are TRBV9 and TRBJ2-5; D is ambiguous. The CDR3 runs to 13 residues. V was cut by 3 bases and J by 5 bases, with 11 bases left in between. CDR1 SGDLS and CDR2 YYNGEE come from the germline V gene. CDR3 residues: CASSESSQETQYF. CDR3 DNA sequence: TGTGCCAGCAGCGAGAGCTCGCAGGAGACCCAGTACTTC.

The V gene is TRBV7-9, the J gene TRBJ1-4; 8 bases agree with TRBD1. The germline V gene encodes CDR1 SEHNR and CDR2 FQNEAQ (reference sequence). This CDR3 is built from 14 residues. V lost 3 bases and J lost 8; bases outside the gene matches: 5. The CDR3, as DNA: TGTGCCAGCAGCTTCGGACAGGGAGGGGAAAAACTGTTTTTT. Protein sequence: CASSFGQGGEKLFF. The full variable domain, completed using reference TRBV7-9 and TRBJ1-4, is DTGVSQNPRHKITKRGQNVTFRCDPISEHNRLYWYRQTLGQGPEFLTYFQNEAQLEKSRLLSDRFSAERPKGSFSTLEIQRTEQGDSAMYLCASSFGQGGEKLFFGSGTQLSVL.

The chain employs TRBV11-2 and TRBJ1-2; 9 bases fit TRBD1. Per germline, CDR1 SGHAT and CDR2 FQNNGV. Trimming cost V 5 bases and J 4 bases; bases outside gene matches: 2. This CDR3 has 13 residues. The CDR3: CASSVQGAYGYTF. CDR3 nucleotides: TGTGCCAGCAGCGTACAGGGGGCCTATGGCTACACCTTC.

This chain joins TRBV7-9 and TRBJ2-1; a possible D gene is TRBD2 (6 bases). The germline gives CDR1 SEHNR, CDR2 FQNEAQ (reference sequence). V was pared by 3 bases and J by 5 bases, with 11 bases between. This CDR3 is built from 14 residues. The CDR3 here is CASSFGGSDNEQFF. The CDR3 DNA reads TGTGCCAGCAGCTTCGGGGGTAGCGACAATGAGCAGTTCTTC. Filled out from reference TRBV7-9 and TRBJ2-1, the complete variable domain reads DTGVSQNPRHKITKRGQNVTFRCDPISEHNRLYWYRQTLGQGPEFLTYFQNEAQLEKSRLLSDRFSAERPKGSFSTLEIQRTEQGDSAMYLCASSFGGSDNEQFFGPGTRLTVL.

J is TRBJ2-2 and V is TRBV6-5; D unresolved. V lost 8 bases to trimming and J lost 0 bases, with 10 bases between them. Per germline, CDR1 MNHEY and CDR2 SVGAGI. The CDR3 covers 14 residues. The CDR3 DNA sequence: TGTGCCAGCTTGGCTTACCCGAACACCGGGGAGCTGTTTTTT. Protein product: CASLAYPNTGELFF.

The chain has TRBV2 and TRBJ2-1; no firm D call. The CDR3 totals 8 residues. With 6 bases removed from V and 10 bases from J, the gap between germline ends came to 1 base. Germline CDR1 reads SNHLY; CDR2 reads FYNNEI. CDR3 in DNA: TGTGCCAGCAGAGAGCAGTTCTTC. It yields the protein CASREQFF.

The chain couples TRBV6-5 to TRBJ1-3; TRBD1 agrees at 7 bases. CDR1 MNHEY and CDR2 SVGAGI come from the germline V gene. This CDR3 region has 16 residues. The J segment lost 0 bases and the V segment lost 1 base, leaving 3 bases of the junction unmatched. In DNA, the CDR3 is TGTGCCAGCAGTTACTTAGGGGGCGACTCTGGAAACACCATATATTTT. Encoded protein: CASSYLGGDSGNTIYF.

This chain links TRBV7-2 with TRBJ2-4; D might be TRBD1 (6 bases). This CDR3 is built from 15 residues. V lost 5 bases and J 0 bases, leaving 11 bases between the germline ends. Germline lookup yields CDR1 SGHTA and CDR2 FQGNSA. The CDR3 protein is CASSRDNLAKNIQYF. The CDR3 nucleotides read TGTGCCAGCAGCCGGGACAATCTAGCCAAAAACATTCAGTACTTC.